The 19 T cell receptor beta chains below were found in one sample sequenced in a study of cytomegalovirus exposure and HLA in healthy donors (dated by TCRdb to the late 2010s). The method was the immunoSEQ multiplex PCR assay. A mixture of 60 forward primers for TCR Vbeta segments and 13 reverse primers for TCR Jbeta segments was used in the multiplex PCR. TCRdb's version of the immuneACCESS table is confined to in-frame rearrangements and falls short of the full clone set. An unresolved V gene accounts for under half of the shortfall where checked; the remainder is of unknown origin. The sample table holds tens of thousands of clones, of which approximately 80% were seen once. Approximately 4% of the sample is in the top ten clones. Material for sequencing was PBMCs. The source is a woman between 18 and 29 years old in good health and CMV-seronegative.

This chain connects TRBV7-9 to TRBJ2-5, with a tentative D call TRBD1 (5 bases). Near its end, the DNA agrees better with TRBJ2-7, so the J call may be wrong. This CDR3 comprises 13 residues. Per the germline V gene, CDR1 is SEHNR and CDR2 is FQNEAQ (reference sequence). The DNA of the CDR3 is TGTGCCAGCAGCTTAGGACAGAGATACGAGCAGTACTTC. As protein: CASSLGQRYEQYF.

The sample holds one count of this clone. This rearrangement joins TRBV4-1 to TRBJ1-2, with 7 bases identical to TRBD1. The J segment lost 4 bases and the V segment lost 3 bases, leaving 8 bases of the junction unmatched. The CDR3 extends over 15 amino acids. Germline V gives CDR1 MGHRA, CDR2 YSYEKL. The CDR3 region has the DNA TGCGCCAGCAGCCAGTTTTCAGGGGGTGGCTATGGCTACACCTTC. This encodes CASSQFSGGGYGYTF.

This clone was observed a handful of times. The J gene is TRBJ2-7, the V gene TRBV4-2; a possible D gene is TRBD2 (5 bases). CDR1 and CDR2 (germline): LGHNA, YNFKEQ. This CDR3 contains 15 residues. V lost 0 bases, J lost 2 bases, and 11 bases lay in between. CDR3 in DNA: TGTGCCAGCAGCCAAGATTGGGAGTCGGCCTACGAGCAGTACTTC. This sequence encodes CASSQDWESAYEQYF.

The CDR3 nucleotides read TGTGCCAGCAGCTTAATCCGGGGGGCCCTAGCGGGAGGTGGGGACGAGACCCAGTACTTC. Translating it yields CASSLIRGALAGGGDETQYF. The rearrangement joins TRBV7-8 to TRBJ2-5; 11 bases map to TRBD2. Per germline, CDR1 SGHVS and CDR2 FQNEAQ. V gave up 2 bases and J gave up 5 bases; unmatched junction bases: 19. The CDR3 consists of 20 residues. The whole variable domain, remainder taken from reference TRBV7-8 and TRBJ2-5, is GAGVSQSPRYKVAKRGQDVALRCDPISGHVSLFWYQQALGQGPEFLTYFQNEAQLDKSGLPSDRFFAERPEGSVSTLKIQRTQQEDSAVYLCASSLIRGALAGGGDETQYFGPGTRLLVL.

The CDR3 DNA follows: TGTGCCAGCAGTGAAGCGCTTGGGACTCTACAAGAGACCCAGTACTTC. Protein product: CASSEALGTLQETQYF. The chain couples TRBV2 to TRBJ2-5, with D possibly TRBD2 on 6 matching bases. Germline V gene sequence: CDR1 SNHLY, CDR2 FYNNEI. The CDR3 sequence is 16 residues long. The V and J ends lost 0 bases and 2 bases respectively, with 13 bases between them.

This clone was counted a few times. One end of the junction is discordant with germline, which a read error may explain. For the CDR3, the DNA is TGTGCCAGCAGTGAGGGACAGGCCTTATTGGGTGGCTACCCCTTC. It is translated as CASSEGQALLGGYPF. This chain joins TRBV2 and TRBJ1-2; 8 nucleotides agree with TRBD1. The CDR3 spans 15 residues. From germline, CDR1 is SNHLY and CDR2 FYNNEI.

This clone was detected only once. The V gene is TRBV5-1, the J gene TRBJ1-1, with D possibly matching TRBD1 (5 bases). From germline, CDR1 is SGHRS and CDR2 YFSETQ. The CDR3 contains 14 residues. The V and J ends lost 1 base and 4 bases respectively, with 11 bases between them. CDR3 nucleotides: TGCGCCAGCAGCTTGACGGCGGGGGGCACTGAAGCTTTCTTT. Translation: CASSLTAGGTEAFF.

The CDR3 DNA reads TGTGCCAGCAGTCCCCGCGGGGGGGCGCGTGAAAAACTGTTTTTT. Its translation is CASSPRGGAREKLFF. The rearrangement uses TRBV27 and TRBJ1-4; D possibly corresponds to TRBD1 (6 bases). The CDR3 runs 15 residues. Trimming removed 5 bases at V and 7 bases at J, with 17 bases between. Germline V CDR1 and CDR2: MNHEY, SMNVEV (reference sequence).

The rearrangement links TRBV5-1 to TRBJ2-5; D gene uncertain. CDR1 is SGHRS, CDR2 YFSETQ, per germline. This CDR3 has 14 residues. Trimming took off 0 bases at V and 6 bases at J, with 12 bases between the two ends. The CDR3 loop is CASSLELAGKTQYF. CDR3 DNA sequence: TGCGCCAGCAGCTTGGAGTTGGCAGGAAAGACCCAGTACTTC.

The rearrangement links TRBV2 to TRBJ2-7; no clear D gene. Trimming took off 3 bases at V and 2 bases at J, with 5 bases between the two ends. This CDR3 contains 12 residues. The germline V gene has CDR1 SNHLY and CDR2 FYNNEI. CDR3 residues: CASSEQAYEQYF. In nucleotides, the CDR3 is TGTGCCAGCAGTGAGCAGGCCTACGAGCAGTACTTC. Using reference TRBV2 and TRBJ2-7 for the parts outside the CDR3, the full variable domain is EPEVTQTPSHQVTQMGQEVILRCVPISNHLYFYWYRQILGQKVEFLVSFYNNEISEKSEIFDDQFSVERPDGSNFTLKIRSTKLEDSAMYFCASSEQAYEQYFGPGTRLTVT.

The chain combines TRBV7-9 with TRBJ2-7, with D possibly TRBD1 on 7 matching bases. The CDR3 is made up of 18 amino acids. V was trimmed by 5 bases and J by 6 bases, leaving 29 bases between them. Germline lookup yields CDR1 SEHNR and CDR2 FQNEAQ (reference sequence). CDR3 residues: CASSPGQSTGLTPSEQYF. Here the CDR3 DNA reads TGTGCCAGCAGCCCGGGACAGTCAACGGGACTGACTCCCAGCGAGCAGTACTTC. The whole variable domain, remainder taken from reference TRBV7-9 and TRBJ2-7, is DTGVSQNPRHKITKRGQNVTFRCDPISEHNRLYWYRQTLGQGPEFLTYFQNEAQLEKSRLLSDRFSAERPKGSFSTLEIQRTEQGDSAMYLCASSPGQSTGLTPSEQYFGPGTRLTVT.

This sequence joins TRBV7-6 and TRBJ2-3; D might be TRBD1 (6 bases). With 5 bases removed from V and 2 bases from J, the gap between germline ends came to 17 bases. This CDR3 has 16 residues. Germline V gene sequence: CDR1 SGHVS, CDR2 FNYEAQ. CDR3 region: CASSHRDTRFTDTQYF. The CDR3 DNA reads TGTGCCAGCAGCCACCGGGACACTAGATTCACAGATACGCAGTATTTT. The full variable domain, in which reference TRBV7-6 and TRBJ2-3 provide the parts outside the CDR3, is GAGVSQSPRYKVTKRGQDVALRCDPISGHVSLYWYRQALGQGPEFLTYFNYEAQQDKSGLPNDRFSAERPEGSISTLTIQRTEQRDSAMYRCASSHRDTRFTDTQYFGPGTRLTVL.

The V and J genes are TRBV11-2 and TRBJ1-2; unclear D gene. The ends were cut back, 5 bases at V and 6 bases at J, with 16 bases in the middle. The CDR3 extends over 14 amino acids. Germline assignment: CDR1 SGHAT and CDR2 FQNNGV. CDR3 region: CASSPTFITHGYTF. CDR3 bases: TGTGCCAGCAGCCCGACATTTATAACCCATGGCTACACCTTC.

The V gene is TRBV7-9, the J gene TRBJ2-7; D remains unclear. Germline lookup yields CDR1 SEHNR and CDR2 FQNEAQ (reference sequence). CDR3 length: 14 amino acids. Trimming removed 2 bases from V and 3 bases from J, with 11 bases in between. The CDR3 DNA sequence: TGTGCCAGCAGCTTAACTTCGAGCGTCTACGAGCAGTACTTC. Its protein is CASSLTSSVYEQYF.

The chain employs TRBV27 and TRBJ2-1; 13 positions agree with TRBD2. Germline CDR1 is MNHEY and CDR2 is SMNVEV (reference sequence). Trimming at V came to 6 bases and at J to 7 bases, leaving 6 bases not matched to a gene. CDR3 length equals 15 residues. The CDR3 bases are TGTGCCAGCAGGAGCTGGACTAGCGGGGGAAATGAGCAGTTCTTC. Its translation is CASRSWTSGGNEQFF.

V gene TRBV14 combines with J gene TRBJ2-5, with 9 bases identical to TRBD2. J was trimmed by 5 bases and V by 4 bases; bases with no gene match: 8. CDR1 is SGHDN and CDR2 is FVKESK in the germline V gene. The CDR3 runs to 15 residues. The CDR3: CASSPGAGGGETQYF. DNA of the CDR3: TGTGCCAGCAGCCCTGGAGCGGGGGGCGGGGAGACCCAGTACTTC.

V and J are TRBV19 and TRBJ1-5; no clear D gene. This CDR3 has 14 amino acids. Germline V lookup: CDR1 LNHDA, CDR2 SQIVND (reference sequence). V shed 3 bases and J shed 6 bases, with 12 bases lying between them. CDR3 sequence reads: CASSIRGGRQPQHF. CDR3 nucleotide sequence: TGTGCCAGTAGTATTCGTGGAGGGCGTCAGCCCCAGCATTTT.

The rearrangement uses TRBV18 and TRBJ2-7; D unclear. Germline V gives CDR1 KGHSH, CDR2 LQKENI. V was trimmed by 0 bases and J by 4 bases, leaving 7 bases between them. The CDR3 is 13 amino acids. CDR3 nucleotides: TGTGCCAGCTCACCACCTATCGAGTACGAGCAGTACTTC. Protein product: CASSPPIEYEQYF.

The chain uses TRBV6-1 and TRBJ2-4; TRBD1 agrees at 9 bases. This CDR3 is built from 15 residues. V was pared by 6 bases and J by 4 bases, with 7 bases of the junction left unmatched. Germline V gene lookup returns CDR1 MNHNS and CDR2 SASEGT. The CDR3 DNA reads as TGTGCCAGCAGGGACAGGGGCCGTTCGAAAAACATTCAGTACTTC. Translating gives CASRDRGRSKNIQYF.